A single sample gave rise to the 9 T cell receptor beta chains below, sequenced in a study of blood T cell repertoires in COVID-19. Assay: immunoSEQ multiplex PCR; the TCRdb copy retains only in-frame clones and omits some. The data contain fewer than 350,000 clones, nearly 90% of them seen just once; the ten biggest clones take up 1.5% to 2%. What was sequenced was PBMCs or T cells enriched from blood (not recorded which). The origin of the receptors is a young woman with acute COVID-19.

This chain links TRBV4-3 with TRBJ2-2; TRBD2 matches at 8 bases. The trim removed 1 base at V and 8 bases at J, leaving 12 bases unmatched. The CDR3 extends over 17 amino acids. Looked up from germline, CDR1 is LGHNA and CDR2 is YSLEER. The CDR3 sequence is CASSQVLSSGPGGELFF. CDR3 in DNA: TGCGCCAGCAGCCAAGTTCTGTCTAGCGGGCCCGGGGGGGAGCTGTTTTTT.

The CDR3 loop reads CASTVVAGQIEQFF. The CDR3, as DNA: TGTGCCAGCACGGTAGTAGCGGGGCAAATTGAGCAGTTCTTC. This chain joins TRBV6-4 and TRBJ2-1, with TRBD2 identical over 8 bases. This CDR3 has 14 residues. Germline assignment: CDR1 MRHNA and CDR2 SNTAGT. J was trimmed by 9 bases and V by 7 bases; bases with no gene match: 11.

This chain uses TRBV2 with TRBJ2-5; no firm D call. The germline gives CDR1 SNHLY, CDR2 FYNNEI. This CDR3 comprises 11 residues. The V and J ends lost 6 bases and 4 bases respectively, with 6 bases between them. The CDR3 region is CASRNGETQYF. In nucleotides, the CDR3 is TGTGCCAGCAGGAACGGAGAGACCCAGTACTTC.

This chain links TRBV10-3 with TRBJ1-3, with 8 bases fitting TRBD1. Germline CDR1 and CDR2: ENHRY and SYGVKD. The CDR3 length is 13 residues. The J segment lost 4 bases and the V segment lost 8 bases, leaving 4 bases of the junction unmatched. The CDR3 is CAIGQGSGNTIYF. The CDR3 nucleotides are TGTGCCATCGGACAGGGCTCGGGAAACACCATATATTTT.

J is TRBJ2-1 and V is TRBV4-3; the D gene is possibly TRBD2 (6 bases). V lost 2 bases and J lost 5, with 13 bases in between. The CDR3 loop spans 15 amino acids. The germline V gene has CDR1 LGHNA and CDR2 YSLEER. CDR3 sequence: CASSQHRLGNNEQFF. CDR3 DNA: TGCGCCAGCAGCCAACACAGACTAGGAAACAATGAGCAGTTCTTC.

As DNA, the CDR3 is TGTGCCAGCAGCCCGCCGGGGGGGCCCCAGCATTTT. Amino acid sequence: CASSPPGGPQHF. The gene calls are TRBV5-6 and TRBJ1-5, with a tentative D call TRBD1 (5 bases). The V gene lost 4 bases and the J gene lost 9 bases, with 11 bases spanning the gap. The CDR3 extends over 12 amino acids. Germline CDR1 is SGHDT and CDR2 is YYEEEE.

This chain links TRBV29-1 with TRBJ1-5; 8 nucleotides match TRBD1. The CDR3 runs 13 residues. V lost 6 bases and J lost 4; bases outside the gene matches: 5. CDR1 and CDR2 (germline): SQVTM, ANQGSEA. CDR3 DNA: TGCAGCGTCCTGACAGGGGAGAATCAGCCCCAGCATTTT. Translating gives CSVLTGENQPQHF.

This chain links TRBV2 with TRBJ1-6; D might be TRBD1 (6 bases). V was pared by 4 bases and J by 4 bases, with 17 bases between. Germline V gene sequence: CDR1 SNHLY, CDR2 FYNNEI. The CDR3 contains 17 residues. The CDR3 is CASSVAQVDRYNSPLHF. Here the CDR3 DNA reads TGTGCCAGCAGTGTGGCTCAAGTGGACAGATATAATTCACCCCTCCACTTT.

The chain has TRBV27 and TRBJ2-5; the match to TRBD1 covers 9 bases. This CDR3 is built from 16 residues. CDR1 and CDR2 from the germline V gene are MNHEY and SMNVEV (reference sequence). The junction had 9 bases not matched to a gene; V was cut back by 5 bases and J by 2 bases. CDR3 nucleotide sequence: TGTGCCAGCAGTATCAACAGGGGGCCCCTTCAAGAGACCCAGTACTTC. It translates to CASSINRGPLQETQYF.